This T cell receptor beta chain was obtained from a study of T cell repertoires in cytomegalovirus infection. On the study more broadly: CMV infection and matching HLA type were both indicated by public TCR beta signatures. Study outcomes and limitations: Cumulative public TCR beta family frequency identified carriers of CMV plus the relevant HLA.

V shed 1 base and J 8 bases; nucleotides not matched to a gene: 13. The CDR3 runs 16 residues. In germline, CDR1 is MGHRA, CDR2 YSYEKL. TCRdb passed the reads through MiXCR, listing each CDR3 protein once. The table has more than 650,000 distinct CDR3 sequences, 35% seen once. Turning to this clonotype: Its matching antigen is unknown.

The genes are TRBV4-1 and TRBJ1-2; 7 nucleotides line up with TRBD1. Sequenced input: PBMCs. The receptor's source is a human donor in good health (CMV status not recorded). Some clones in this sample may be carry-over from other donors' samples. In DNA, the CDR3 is TGCGCCAGCAGCCAAGCTCCCTCCAACGACAGGGAAGGCTACACCTTC. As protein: CASSQAPSNDREGYTF.